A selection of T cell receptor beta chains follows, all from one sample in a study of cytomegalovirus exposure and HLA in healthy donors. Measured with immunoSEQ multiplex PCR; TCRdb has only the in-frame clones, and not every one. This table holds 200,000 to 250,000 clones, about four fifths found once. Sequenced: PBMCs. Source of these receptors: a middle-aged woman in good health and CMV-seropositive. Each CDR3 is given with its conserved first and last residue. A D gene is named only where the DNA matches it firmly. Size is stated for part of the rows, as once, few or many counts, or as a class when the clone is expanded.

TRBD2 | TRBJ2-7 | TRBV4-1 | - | TGCGCCAGCAGCCAAGAGCTAGCGGGCCTTTCCTACGAGCAGTACTTC | CASSQELAGLSYEQYF
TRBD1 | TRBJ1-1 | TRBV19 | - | TGTGCCAGTATTGACAGGGCGAACACTGAAGCTTTCTTT | CASIDRANTEAFF
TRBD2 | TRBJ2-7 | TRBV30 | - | TGTGCCTGGGGGGCTCGGACTAGCGGCTCCTACGAGCAGTACTTC | CAWGARTSGSYEQYF
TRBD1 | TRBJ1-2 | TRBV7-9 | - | TGTTCCAGCAGCGCAGACAGGGAGATGGGTGGCTACACCTTC | CSSSADREMGGYTF
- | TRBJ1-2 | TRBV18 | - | TGTGCCAGCTCGCTCACTGACGAGGCTAACTATGGCTACACCTTC | CASSLTDEANYGYTF
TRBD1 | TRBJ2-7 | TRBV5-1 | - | TGCGCCAGCAGCTTGTCAGCGACAGGGCGCTACGAGCAGTACTTC | CASSLSATGRYEQYF
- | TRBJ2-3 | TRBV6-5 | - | TGTGCCAGCAGCCGGGACGGCGGGGGCCCTGATACGCAGTATTTT | CASSRDGGGPDTQYF
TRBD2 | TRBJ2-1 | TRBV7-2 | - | TGTGCCAGCAGCTTAGCAGGACTAGCGGGAGGGACCAATGAGCAGTTCTTC | CASSLAGLAGGTNEQFF
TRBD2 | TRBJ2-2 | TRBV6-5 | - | TGTGCCAGCAGTTACCGACGGACTAGCGGGAAGAAGGAGCTGTTTTTT | CASSYRRTSGKKELFF
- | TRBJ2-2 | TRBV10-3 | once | TGTGCCATCAGTGGTTCTAAGGTCACGGCGGACACCGGGGAGCTGTTTTTT | CAISGSKVTADTGELFF
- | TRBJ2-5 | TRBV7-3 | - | TGTGCCAGCAGCCCAGGCCCGGGCAGGGTAGGGGCAGAGACCCAGTACTTC | CASSPGPGRVGAETQYF
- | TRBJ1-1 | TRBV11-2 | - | TGTGCCAGCAGCTTATCTCAGGGGTCGAACACTGAAGCTTTCTTT | CASSLSQGSNTEAFF
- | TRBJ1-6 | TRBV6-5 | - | TGTGCCAGCAGAACAGGGTGGAATTCACCCCTCCACTTT | CASRTGWNSPLHF
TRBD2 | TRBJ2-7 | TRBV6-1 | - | TGTGCCAGCCGTACCTTCGGTGCGGGAGCGGGCGAGCAGTACTTC | CASRTFGAGAGEQYF
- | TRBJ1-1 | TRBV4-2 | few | TGTGCCAGCAGCCCAACAAGGACAGTGAACACTGAAGCTTTCTTT | CASSPTRTVNTEAFF
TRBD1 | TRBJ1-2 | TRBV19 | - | TGTGCCAGTAGTCCGGGACAGGGGATGATTGGCTACACCTTC | CASSPGQGMIGYTF
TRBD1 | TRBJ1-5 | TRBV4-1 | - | TGCGCCAGCAGCCAAGTGGGTGACAGGGGCAATCAGCCCCAGCATTTT | CASSQVGDRGNQPQHF
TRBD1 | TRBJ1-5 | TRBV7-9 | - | TGTGCCAGCAAAGACAGGGACAATCAGCCCCAGCATTTT | CASKDRDNQPQHF
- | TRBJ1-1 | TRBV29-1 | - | TGCAGCGCCCACCCCCAGGGGTTGCACACTGAAGCTTTCTTT | CSAHPQGLHTEAFF
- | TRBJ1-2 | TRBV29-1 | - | TGCAGCGTTGAAGATATGGGGAGCTATGGCTACACCTTC | CSVEDMGSYGYTF
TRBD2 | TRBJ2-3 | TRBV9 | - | TGTGCCAGCAGCGTAGCCGGTAGCGGGAGTCTAACAGATACGCAGTATTTT | CASSVAGSGSLTDTQYF
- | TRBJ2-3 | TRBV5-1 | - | TGCGCCAGCAGCCCCGATCCCTACACAGATACGCAGTATTTT | CASSPDPYTDTQYF
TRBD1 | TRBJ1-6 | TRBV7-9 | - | TGTGCCAGCAGCACGGGACAGGGGGACGGTTCACCCCTCCACTTT | CASSTGQGDGSPLHF
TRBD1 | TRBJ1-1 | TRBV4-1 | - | TGCGCCAGCAGCCAACCACTTAAACAGGGGGCCACTGAAGCTTTCTTT | CASSQPLKQGATEAFF
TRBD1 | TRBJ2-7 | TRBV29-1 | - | TGCAGCGTGTCCAGGGGGCACGGATCCTACGAGCAGTACTTC | CSVSRGHGSYEQYF
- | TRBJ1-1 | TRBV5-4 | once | TGTGCCAGCAGCCTGACAGGCAACGAAGCTTTCTTT | CASSLTGNEAFF
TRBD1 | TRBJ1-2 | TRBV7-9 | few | TGTGCCAGCAGCTGGGGACAGGCCCAATATGGCTACACCTTC | CASSWGQAQYGYTF
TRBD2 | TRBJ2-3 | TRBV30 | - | TGTGCCTGGAAAACAGGGACTAGCGGGAGTCTACCGCAGTATTTT | CAWKTGTSGSLPQYF